The 11 T cell receptor beta chains given below trace back to one sample, sequenced in a study of cytomegalovirus exposure and HLA in healthy donors. Generated by immunoSEQ multiplex PCR, the TCRdb table keeps only in-frame clones and is missing some. Of 250,000 to 300,000 clones listed, roughly 90% were seen once; the top ten hold more than 0.35%. The specimen sequenced was PBMCs. These receptors were obtained from a woman aged 18 to 35 in good health and CMV-seronegative.

This sequence joins TRBV5-6 and TRBJ2-4, with D possibly being TRBD2 (7 bases). Looked up from germline, CDR1 is SGHDT and CDR2 is YYEEEE. The CDR3 spans 15 residues. V lost 4 bases and J lost 5, with 16 bases in between. CDR3 in amino acids: CASSTPGGPENIQYF. The CDR3, as DNA: TGTGCCAGCAGCACACCCGGGGGGCCCGAAAACATTCAGTACTTC.

This clone was picked up one time. The chain combines TRBV4-3 with TRBJ1-4, with 9 bases that match TRBD1. With V trimmed by 7 bases and J by 5 bases, 5 bases remained unmatched. The CDR3 covers 14 residues. Per the germline V gene, CDR1 is LGHNA and CDR2 is YSLEER. The CDR3, as DNA: TGCGCCAGCAAACAGGGGGCATTGAATGAAAAACTGTTTTTT. Its translation is CASKQGALNEKLFF.

J is TRBJ2-7 and V is TRBV7-9; D may be TRBD2 (5 bases). The ends were cut back, 5 bases at V and 7 bases at J, with 18 bases in the middle. There are 14 residues in the CDR3. The germline V gene encodes CDR1 SEHNR and CDR2 FQNEAQ (reference sequence). CDR3 amino acids: CASSPPSEEYEQYF. The CDR3 DNA follows: TGTGCCAGCAGCCCACCCTCGGAGGAATATGAGCAGTACTTC.

The chain uses TRBV6-1 and TRBJ1-1; 9 bases map to TRBD1. The V segment lost 7 bases and the J segment 4 bases; nucleotides outside the gene matches: 7. The CDR3 runs 14 residues. Germline V gene data show CDR1 as MNHNS and CDR2 as SASEGT. CDR3 DNA: TGTGCCAGCACAGGACAGGGGCGGGTCACTGAAGCTTTCTTT. This encodes CASTGQGRVTEAFF.

The rearrangement links TRBV5-1 to TRBJ1-6, with D possibly being TRBD1 (5 bases). CDR3 length equals 15 residues. The germline gives CDR1 SGHRS, CDR2 YFSETQ. The V end was cut by 0 bases, the J end by 7 bases, with 11 bases between. In DNA form, the CDR3 reads TGCGCCAGCAGCTTGGAAGGGGCGCCGAATTCACCCCTCCACTTT. Residues: CASSLEGAPNSPLHF.

The chain joins TRBV2 to TRBJ2-1, with 11 bases fitting TRBD2. The CDR3 contains 15 residues. Germline trimming cut 8 bases from V and 1 base from J; bases unmatched to any gene: 4. Germline V lookup: CDR1 SNHLY, CDR2 FYNNEI. CDR3 sequence: CASCIAGGSYNEQFF. CDR3 bases: TGTGCCAGCTGCATAGCGGGGGGGTCCTACAATGAGCAGTTCTTC.

J is TRBJ2-7 and V is TRBV6-5, with 9 bases fitting TRBD1. The CDR3 is 14 amino acids. Germline V CDR1 and CDR2: MNHEY, SVGAGI. V lost 5 bases, J lost 6 bases, and 8 bases stayed unmatched. DNA for the CDR3: TGTGCCAGCAGTGAAGACAGGGGGTTTGGCGAGCAGTACGTC. As protein: CASSEDRGFGEQYV.

This sequence joins TRBV11-2 and TRBJ2-7, with TRBD2 as a possible D gene (5 bases). V lost 2 bases and J 0 bases, leaving 8 bases between the germline ends. Germline assignment: CDR1 SGHAT and CDR2 FQNNGV. This CDR3 contains 14 residues. CDR3 sequence (DNA): TGTGCCAGCAGCTTATGGAGCGGCTCCTACGAGCAGTACGTC. Its protein is CASSLWSGSYEQYV.

The V call is TRBV9, the J call TRBJ1-6; TRBD1 is a possible D gene (6 bases). V dropped 0 bases and J dropped 9 bases, with 13 bases sitting between them. There are 15 residues in the CDR3. The germline V gene has CDR1 SGDLS and CDR2 YYNGEE. This CDR3 reads CASSVEGDSGSPLHF. CDR3 nucleotides: TGTGCCAGCAGCGTAGAGGGGGATTCGGGTTCACCCCTCCACTTT.

This clone was counted only a few times. The chain joins TRBV7-2 to TRBJ2-7; 8 bases align to TRBD1. CDR3 size: 15 residues. Germline V gives CDR1 SGHTA, CDR2 FQGNSA. Trimming took 1 base from V and 6 from J; bases not matched to a gene: 8. CDR3 in amino acids: CASSLVSGQGGEQYF. In DNA, the CDR3 is TGTGCCAGCAGCTTAGTCTCCGGACAGGGAGGCGAGCAGTACTTC. The entire variable domain, with the rest obtained from reference TRBV7-2 and TRBJ2-7, is as follows: GAGVSQSPSNKVTEKGKDVELRCDPISGHTALYWYRQSLGQGLEFLIYFQGNSAPDKSGLPSDRFSAERTGGSVSTLTIQRTQQEDSAVYLCASSLVSGQGGEQYFGPGTRLTVT.

In DNA form, the CDR3 reads TGTGCCAGCAGGACTAGGACAGGGGGCGAGGACGAGCAGTACGTC. It yields the protein CASRTRTGGEDEQYV. V is TRBV28 and J is TRBJ2-7; TRBD1 agrees at 11 bases. The CDR3 contains 15 residues. Germline values: CDR1 MDHEN, CDR2 SYDVKM. The J segment lost 5 bases and the V segment lost 6 bases, leaving 9 bases of the junction unmatched.